Presented here are 18 T cell receptor beta chains from one specimen sequenced in a study of blood T cell repertoires in COVID-19. Clones were sequenced by immunoSEQ multiplex PCR, and TCRdb holds only the in-frame ones, with some missing. The data hold about 200,000 clones, with roughly 81% observed a single time. The sequenced sample was peripheral blood. The receptors shown here come from an elderly woman with acute or convalescent COVID-19.

The chain employs TRBV6-5 and TRBJ2-7; 10 nucleotides match TRBD1. From germline, CDR1 is MNHEY and CDR2 SVGAGI. The CDR3 covers 14 residues. V trimming: 5 bases; J trimming: 6 bases; junction bases outside the gene matches: 7. CDR3: CASSPRTGGREQYF. The CDR3, as DNA: TGTGCCAGCAGTCCGAGGACAGGGGGACGCGAGCAGTACTTC.

Comments on this clone: This sample also contains other DNA sequences that code for the same CDR3. This sequence joins TRBV4-3 and TRBJ1-1; TRBD1 might be the D (5 bases). With 3 bases removed from V and 2 bases from J, the gap between germline ends came to 13 bases. The CDR3 has 15 amino acids. The V gene's germline CDR1 is LGHNA and CDR2 YSLEER. The CDR3 DNA reads TGCGCCAGCAGCCAGAAAACTACAGGCAACACTGAAGCTTTCTTT. It encodes CASSQKTTGNTEAFF.

V is TRBV6-6 and J is TRBJ1-1; D may be TRBD1 (6 bases). This CDR3 region has 14 residues. Germline CDR1 reads MNHNY; CDR2 reads SVGAGI (reference sequence). V lost 5 bases to trimming and J lost 1 base, with 11 bases between them. Here the CDR3 DNA reads TGTGCCAGCAGTCCCCCGACAGGGAACACTGAAGCTTTCTTT. Amino acids: CASSPPTGNTEAFF.

The V call is TRBV20-1, the J call TRBJ2-7; D is perhaps TRBD2 (5 bases). Trimming stripped 5 bases from V and 3 bases from J, with 8 bases between. CDR1 is DFQATT, CDR2 SNEGSKA, per germline (reference sequence). This CDR3 spans 11 amino acids. The CDR3 region is CSALGSYEQYF. The CDR3 DNA follows: TGCAGTGCTTTGGGGAGCTACGAGCAGTACTTC.

The CDR3 protein is CSVVEPTEAFF. The CDR3 coding sequence is TGCAGCGTTGTGGAGCCCACTGAAGCTTTCTTT. V and J are TRBV29-1 and TRBJ1-1; D ambiguous. In germline, CDR1 is SQVTM, CDR2 ANQGSEA. This CDR3 comprises 11 residues. V lost 4 bases and J lost 4, with 7 bases in between. The variable domain in full, completed from reference TRBV29-1 and TRBJ1-1, reads SAVISQKPSRDICQRGTSLTIQCQVDSQVTMMFWYRQQPGQSLTLIATANQGSEATYESGFVIDKFPISRPNLTFSTLTVSNMSPEDSSIYLCSVVEPTEAFFGQGTRLTVV.

This clone was observed a handful of times. The chain employs TRBV27 and TRBJ1-5; no clear D. The CDR3 spans 15 residues. Deletions cut 5 bases from V and 0 bases from J, with 11 bases between. Germline V CDR1 and CDR2: MNHEY, SMNVEV (reference sequence). DNA for the CDR3: TGTGCCAGCAGTCCCCTGCGCGCTAGCAATCAGCCCCAGCATTTT. Its translation: CASSPLRASNQPQHF.

This rearrangement joins TRBV5-1 to TRBJ1-1; D remains unclear. CDR3 length: 13 residues. Germline values: CDR1 SGHRS, CDR2 YFSETQ. Trimming cost V 6 bases and J 0 bases, with 9 bases left between them. CDR3 coding DNA: TGCGCCAGCAAGGCGGAGATGAACACTGAAGCTTTCTTT. This gives the protein CASKAEMNTEAFF.

The genes are TRBV5-1 and TRBJ2-3; no definite D call. Trimming removed 6 bases at V and 2 bases at J, with 7 bases between. CDR3 length equals 12 residues. Looked up from germline, CDR1 is SGHRS and CDR2 is YFSETQ. CDR3 sequence: CASTQDTDTQYF. DNA for the CDR3: TGCGCCAGCACCCAGGACACAGATACGCAGTATTTT.

This clone was observed a handful of times. The rearrangement joins TRBV6-5 to TRBJ1-4, with D perhaps TRBD1 (5 bases). The CDR3 contains 15 residues. CDR1 and CDR2 from the germline V gene are MNHEY and SVGAGI. V was pared by 6 bases and J by 12 bases, with 23 bases between. In DNA, the CDR3 is TGTGCCAGCAGCCTCTGGGACGGGGGGTTTTCCGAACTGTTTTTT. Translating it yields CASSLWDGGFSELFF.

The gene calls are TRBV10-2 and TRBJ1-2; tentatively, D is TRBD1 (5 bases). The CDR3 runs to 13 residues. Trimming took off 4 bases at V and 6 bases at J, with 12 bases between the two ends. Germline V gene sequence: CDR1 WSHSY, CDR2 SAAADI. The CDR3 nucleotides read TGCGCCAGCAGTGGAAGACAGACGGATGGCTACACCTTC. The encoded protein is CASSGRQTDGYTF.

The J gene is TRBJ1-2, the V gene TRBV5-1, with TRBD1 as a possible D gene (5 bases). Trimming removed 0 bases at V and 5 bases at J, with 20 bases between. The length of the CDR3 is 17 residues. Germline V gene sequence: CDR1 SGHRS, CDR2 YFSETQ. The CDR3 reads CASSLGGGGGGLYGYTF. CDR3 coding DNA: TGCGCCAGCAGCTTGGGGGGCGGCGGGGGTGGTCTGTATGGCTACACCTTC. Full variable domain (outside the CDR3, taken from reference TRBV5-1 and TRBJ1-2): KAGVTQTPRYLIKTRGQQVTLSCSPISGHRSVSWYQQTPGQGLQFLFEYFSETQRNKGNFPGRFSGRQFSNSRSEMNVSTLELGDSALYLCASSLGGGGGGLYGYTFGSGTRLTVV.

This chain joins TRBV3-1 (or the pseudogene TRBV3-2) and TRBJ1-1; 7 nucleotides match TRBD1. The J segment lost 10 bases and the V segment lost 0 bases, leaving 11 bases of the junction unmatched. Germline V lookup: CDR1 LGHDT, CDR2 YNNKEL (reference sequence). The CDR3 loop spans 15 amino acids. The CDR3 nucleotides read TGTGCCAGCAGCCAAGAAGACAGGGTCCCTCTGGGAGCTTTCTTT. Translating gives CASSQEDRVPLGAFF.

This clone was recorded a few times. V usage is TRBV11-2 and J usage is TRBJ2-5; 13 bases map to TRBD2. V was pared by 2 bases and J by 5 bases, with 11 bases of the junction left unmatched. This CDR3 has 18 residues. Germline V CDR1 and CDR2: SGHAT, FQNNGV. The CDR3: CASSLIPTSGRVGETQYF. The CDR3 DNA reads TGTGCCAGCAGCTTAATCCCCACTAGCGGGAGGGTAGGGGAGACCCAGTACTTC.

The chain carries TRBV19 and TRBJ1-1; no firm D call. This CDR3 is 12 amino acids long. Germline CDR1 and CDR2: LNHDA and SQIVND (reference sequence). The V and J ends lost 1 base and 2 bases respectively, with 2 bases between them. CDR3 sequence reads: CASSIVNTEAFF. CDR3 nucleotide sequence: TGTGCCAGTAGTATAGTAAACACTGAAGCTTTCTTT.

The chain links TRBV6-1 to TRBJ1-3, with D possibly matching TRBD1 (5 bases). This CDR3 has 14 residues. The V end was cut by 1 base, the J end by 4 bases, with 8 bases between. Germline loops: CDR1 MNHNS, CDR2 SASEGT. The CDR3 reads CASSEGQGGNTIYF. Here the CDR3 DNA reads TGTGCCAGCAGTGAAGGTCAGGGAGGAAACACCATATATTTT.

A word on this clone: Different DNA sequences within this sample yield the same CDR3. The gene calls are TRBV2 and TRBJ2-2, with a tentative D call TRBD1 (5 bases). This CDR3 region has 14 residues. Deletions cut 6 bases from V and 3 bases from J, with 11 bases between. Germline V gene data show CDR1 as SNHLY and CDR2 as FYNNEI. The CDR3, as DNA: TGTGCCAGCAGGGTTACAGGAGACACCGGGGAGCTGTTTTTT. It yields the protein CASRVTGDTGELFF.

This chain's CDR3 is CASAMGGGNQPQHF. The CDR3 nucleotides read TGTGCCAGCGCAATGGGGGGGGGCAATCAGCCCCAGCATTTT. V is TRBV6-5 and J is TRBJ1-5; tentatively, D is TRBD1 (5 bases). Deletions cut 8 bases from V and 2 bases from J, with 13 bases between. Looked up from germline, CDR1 is MNHEY and CDR2 is SVGAGI. CDR3 length: 14 amino acids.

The chain uses TRBV5-5 and TRBJ1-5, with 8 bases lining up with TRBD1. The CDR3 extends over 14 amino acids. Per germline, CDR1 SGHKS and CDR2 YYEKEE (reference sequence). The V segment lost 3 bases and the J segment 5 bases; nucleotides outside the gene matches: 4. In DNA, the CDR3 is TGTGCCAGCAGCTACGGACAGGGCGATCAGCCCCAGCATTTT. Translating it yields CASSYGQGDQPQHF.